These 23 T cell receptor beta chains were sequenced from one sample in a study of cytomegalovirus exposure and HLA in healthy donors. In the PCR, 60 Vbeta and 13 Jbeta primers were used. The data were produced by immunoSEQ multiplex PCR, yet TCRdb's version contains in-frame clones alone and is incomplete. This table has about 81,000 clones, over 80% appearing once. Sequencing was performed on PBMCs. These receptors originate from a man aged 18 to 29 in good health and CMV-seronegative.

V usage is TRBV28 and J usage is TRBJ2-5; TRBD1 might be the D (6 bases). The germline V gene has CDR1 MDHEN and CDR2 SYDVKM. The CDR3 spans 15 residues. The V gene lost 4 bases and the J gene lost 4 bases, with 16 bases spanning the gap. CDR3 in amino acids: CASSWPGEVGETQYF. DNA for the CDR3: TGTGCCAGCAGTTGGCCAGGGGAAGTGGGAGAGACCCAGTACTTC.

The chain joins TRBV29-1 to TRBJ2-2; 9 bases are a match to TRBD1. CDR1 is SQVTM and CDR2 is ANQGSEA in the germline V gene. After removal of 1 base from V and 1 base from J, the junction contained 1 base not matched to a gene. The CDR3 length is 15 residues. CDR3 nucleotide sequence: TGCAGCGTTGAAGGGGGACAGGGGAACACCGGGGAGCTGTTTTTT. Its translation: CSVEGGQGNTGELFF.

The chain employs TRBV5-1 and TRBJ2-2; D is unresolved. V lost 2 bases, J lost 7 bases, and 6 bases lay in between. CDR1 and CDR2 (germline): SGHRS, YFSETQ. The CDR3 has 12 residues. In DNA, the CDR3 is TGCGCCAGCAGCTTTTCCCACGGGGAGCTGTTTTTT. It codes for CASSFSHGELFF.

This sequence joins TRBV11-2 and TRBJ2-6, with a tentative D call TRBD1 (5 bases). The CDR3 has 15 residues. Per the germline V gene, CDR1 is SGHAT and CDR2 is FQNNGV. V shed 3 bases and J shed 0 bases, with 6 bases lying between them. CDR3 bases: TGTGCCAGCAGCTTGACAGCCTCTGGGGCCAACGTCCTGACTTTC. Protein sequence: CASSLTASGANVLTF.

This chain joins TRBV9 and TRBJ2-3; no definite D call. Trimming pared 0 bases from V and 5 bases from J, leaving 7 bases between. This CDR3 is built from 13 residues. Germline CDR1 is SGDLS and CDR2 is YYNGEE. The CDR3 loop reads CASSVAARDTQYF. The CDR3 bases are TGTGCCAGCAGCGTAGCCGCGAGAGATACGCAGTATTTT.

J is TRBJ1-1 and V is TRBV4-3; perhaps TRBD1 as D (5 bases). Per germline, CDR1 LGHNA and CDR2 YSLEER. There are 15 residues in the CDR3. V was cut by 1 base and J by 8 bases, with 17 bases left in between. CDR3 sequence reads: CASSQGQFSRREAFF. The CDR3 DNA follows: TGCGCCAGCAGCCAAGGACAGTTCTCCAGAAGGGAAGCTTTCTTT.

CDR3 DNA: TGTGCCAGCAGCGCCGACAGGTCCCATGAGCAGTTCTTC. Amino acids: CASSADRSHEQFF. The genes are TRBV9 and TRBJ2-1; maybe TRBD1 (6 bases). V lost 3 bases and J 8 bases, leaving 12 bases between the germline ends. Germline CDR1 is SGDLS and CDR2 is YYNGEE. The CDR3 consists of 13 residues.

The chain employs TRBV5-1 and TRBJ1-1; TRBD1 matches 8 bases. The CDR3 spans 12 residues. Losses at the gene ends were 7 bases for V and 4 bases for J; bases not matched to a gene: 3. CDR1 and CDR2 (germline): SGHRS, YFSETQ. Here the CDR3 DNA reads TGCGCCAGCGGGACAGGTATCACTGAAGCTTTCTTT. Amino acids: CASGTGITEAFF.

This clone is a singleton in its sample. The gene calls are TRBV7-8 and TRBJ2-7; possibly TRBD2 for D (7 bases). Per germline, CDR1 SGHVS and CDR2 FQNEAQ. Trimming took 1 base from V and 0 from J, leaving 10 bases between them. This CDR3 is built from 15 residues. The CDR3 reads CASSLEGDYSYEQYF. The DNA of the CDR3 is TGTGCCAGCAGCTTAGAGGGGGACTACTCCTACGAGCAGTACTTC.

This clone occurred once. The chain combines TRBV9 with TRBJ1-6, with 9 positions matching TRBD1. V lost 3 bases to trimming and J lost 4 bases; unmatched junction nucleotides: 2. In germline, CDR1 is SGDLS, CDR2 YYNGEE. There are 15 residues in the CDR3. This CDR3 reads CASSAGQGYNSPLHF. The CDR3 coding sequence is TGTGCCAGCAGCGCGGGACAGGGTTATAATTCACCCCTCCACTTT.

The chain uses TRBV19 and TRBJ1-1; a weak D match, TRBD1 (5 bases). The CDR3 is 14 amino acids. CDR1 is LNHDA, CDR2 SQIVND, per germline (reference sequence). Trimming took 7 bases from V and 5 from J, leaving 17 bases between them. The CDR3 coding sequence is TGTGCCAGTATCCCGACAGCATGGGGAACTGAAGCTTTCTTT. It encodes CASIPTAWGTEAFF.

This rearrangement joins TRBV7-2 to TRBJ2-3; D gene unclear. The CDR3 is made up of 14 amino acids. The V and J ends lost 4 bases and 6 bases respectively, with 14 bases between them. The germline CDR1 and CDR2 sequences are SGHTA and FQGNSA. The CDR3 coding sequence is TGTGCCAGCAGCTCCCAGGATGGGTACGATACGCAGTATTTT. Translating it yields CASSSQDGYDTQYF.

The rearrangement links TRBV10-3 to TRBJ2-5; D may be TRBD1 (6 bases). The CDR3 is 13 residues long. V was pared by 10 bases and J by 3 bases, with 15 bases between. The germline V gene has CDR1 ENHRY and CDR2 SYGVKD. CDR3 region: CATNPTGKETQYF. The CDR3, as DNA: TGTGCCACCAACCCTACAGGGAAAGAGACCCAGTACTTC.

The gene calls are TRBV29-1 and TRBJ2-2; 10 bases align to TRBD1. The CDR3 has 17 amino acids. J gave up 5 bases and V 5 bases, and 14 bases lay outside the gene matches. Germline V gene lookup returns CDR1 SQVTM and CDR2 ANQGSEA. The CDR3: CSVPRTGGSSQTGELFF. The CDR3, as DNA: TGCAGCGTTCCTAGGACAGGGGGATCTTCTCAAACCGGGGAGCTGTTTTTT.

The chain employs TRBV28 and TRBJ2-7, with a tentative D call TRBD2 (5 bases). Germline loops: CDR1 MDHEN, CDR2 SYDVKM. The CDR3 is 13 residues long. Trimming shortened V by 7 bases and J by 2 bases, and 12 bases separated the two germline ends. DNA for the CDR3: TGTGCCAGCACACCGGACTCTACCTACGAGCAGTACTTC. This codes for CASTPDSTYEQYF.

The chain is built from TRBV15 and TRBJ2-1; D may be TRBD2 (5 bases). The length of the CDR3 is 13 residues. V lost 0 bases and J lost 8, with 8 bases in between. The germline V gene encodes CDR1 LNHNV and CDR2 YYDKDF (reference sequence). In nucleotides, the CDR3 is TGTGCCACCAGCAGAGATCGGGGAGATGAGCAGTTCTTC. This encodes CATSRDRGDEQFF.

This clone appeared once. The J gene is TRBJ2-7, the V gene TRBV28, with a possible D match to TRBD1 (5 bases). Germline CDR1 is MDHEN and CDR2 is SYDVKM. The germline V and J ends were trimmed by 1 base and 6 bases, with 13 bases remaining between them. The CDR3 consists of 14 residues. CDR3 sequence (DNA): TGTGCCAGCAGTTTATTTTCAGGGTCGAGCGAGCAGTACTTC. This gives the protein CASSLFSGSSEQYF.

The rearrangement uses TRBV7-2 and TRBJ2-1; D uncertain. Germline-derived CDR1 and CDR2 are SGHTA and FQGNSA. Trimming removed 0 bases from V and 7 bases from J, with 19 bases in between. CDR3 size: 17 residues. CDR3 coding DNA: TGTGCCAGCAGCTTAGCGCCCTCTACGAGAGTTCCAAATGAGCAGTTCTTC. This codes for CASSLAPSTRVPNEQFF. Supplemented by reference TRBV7-2 and TRBJ2-1, the full variable domain reads GAGVSQSPSNKVTEKGKDVELRCDPISGHTALYWYRQSLGQGLEFLIYFQGNSAPDKSGLPSDRFSAERTGGSVSTLTIQRTQQEDSAVYLCASSLAPSTRVPNEQFFGPGTRLTVL.

The chain has TRBV5-1 and TRBJ2-1; 12 positions match TRBD2. There are 14 residues in the CDR3. Unmatched junction bases numbered 3, after V lost 7 bases and J lost 4 bases. Germline V gives CDR1 SGHRS, CDR2 YFSETQ. The CDR3 nucleotides read TGCGCCAGCGCTCTAGCGGGAGGGTACAATGAGCAGTTCTTC. Translation gives CASALAGGYNEQFF.

The chain links TRBV6-6 to TRBJ2-5, with 7 bases that match TRBD1. CDR3 length: 16 residues. J gave up 1 base and V 6 bases, and 11 bases lay outside the gene matches. In germline, CDR1 is MNHNY, CDR2 SVGAGI (reference sequence). CDR3 DNA: TGTGCCAGCAGAAACGAGGGGGCCCAATTCCAAGAGACCCAGTACTTC. This codes for CASRNEGAQFQETQYF.

V gene TRBV7-6 combines with J gene TRBJ1-2, with 7 bases that match TRBD1. The CDR3 is 13 residues long. V trimming: 5 bases; J trimming: 7 bases; junction bases outside the gene matches: 7. Germline V gene data show CDR1 as SGHVS and CDR2 as FNYEAQ. The CDR3 DNA reads as TGTGCCAGCAGCGCTCCAGGGGGATGTGGCTACACCTTC. This codes for CASSAPGGCGYTF.

The genes are TRBV7-8 and TRBJ2-5, with 7 nucleotides matching TRBD1. The J call could be wrong; TRBJ2-7 is a better fit for the DNA end. Germline lookup yields CDR1 SGHVS and CDR2 FQNEAQ. CDR3 length: 14 amino acids. The CDR3 sequence is CASSTWDRSYEQYF. DNA for the CDR3: TGTGCCAGCAGCACTTGGGACAGATCCTACGAGCAGTACTTC.

This chain joins TRBV28 and TRBJ1-2; D is undetermined. V was pared by 7 bases and J by 6 bases, with 21 bases between. CDR3 size: 15 residues. Germline V gene sequence: CDR1 MDHEN, CDR2 SYDVKM. As DNA, the CDR3 is TGTGCCAGCACCTTAAACGGCGCGGGGTATGATGGCTACACCTTC. Translating gives CASTLNGAGYDGYTF.